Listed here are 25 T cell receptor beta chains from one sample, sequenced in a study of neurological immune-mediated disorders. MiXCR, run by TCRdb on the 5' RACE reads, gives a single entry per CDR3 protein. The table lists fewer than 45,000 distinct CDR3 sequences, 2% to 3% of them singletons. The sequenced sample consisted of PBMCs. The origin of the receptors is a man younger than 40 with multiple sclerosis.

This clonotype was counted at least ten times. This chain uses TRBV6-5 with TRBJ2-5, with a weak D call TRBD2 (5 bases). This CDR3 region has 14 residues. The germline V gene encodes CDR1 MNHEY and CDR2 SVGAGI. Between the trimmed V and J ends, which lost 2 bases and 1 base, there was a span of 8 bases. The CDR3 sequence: CASSYNGIQETQYF. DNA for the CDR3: TGTGCCAGCAGTTACAACGGGATCCAAGAGACCCAGTACTTC.

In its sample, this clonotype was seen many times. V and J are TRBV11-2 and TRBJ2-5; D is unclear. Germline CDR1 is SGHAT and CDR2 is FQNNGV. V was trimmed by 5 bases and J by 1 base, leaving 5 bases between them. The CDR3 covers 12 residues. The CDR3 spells CASSALQETQYF. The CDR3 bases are TGTGCCAGCAGCGCCCTCCAAGAGACCCAGTACTTC.

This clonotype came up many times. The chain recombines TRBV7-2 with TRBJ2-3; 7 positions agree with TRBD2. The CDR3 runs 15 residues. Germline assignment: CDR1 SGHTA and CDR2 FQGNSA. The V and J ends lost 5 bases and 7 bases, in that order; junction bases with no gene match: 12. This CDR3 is CASSHPGRGVHTQYF. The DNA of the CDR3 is TGTGCCAGCAGCCATCCTGGGAGGGGAGTGCATACGCAGTATTTT.

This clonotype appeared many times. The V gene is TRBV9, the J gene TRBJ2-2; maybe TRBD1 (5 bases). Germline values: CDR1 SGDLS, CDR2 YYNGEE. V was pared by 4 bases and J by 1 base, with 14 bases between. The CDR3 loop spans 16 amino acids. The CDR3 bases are TGTGCCAGCAGCATTGACAGCCCCTTGAACACCGGGGAGCTGTTTTTT. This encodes CASSIDSPLNTGELFF.

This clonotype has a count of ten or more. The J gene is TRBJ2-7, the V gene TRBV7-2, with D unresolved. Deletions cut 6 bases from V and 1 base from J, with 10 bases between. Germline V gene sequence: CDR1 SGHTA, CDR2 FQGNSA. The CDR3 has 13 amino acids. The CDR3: CASSNGFSYEQYF. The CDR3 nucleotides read TGTGCCAGCAGTAACGGATTTTCCTACGAGCAGTACTTC.

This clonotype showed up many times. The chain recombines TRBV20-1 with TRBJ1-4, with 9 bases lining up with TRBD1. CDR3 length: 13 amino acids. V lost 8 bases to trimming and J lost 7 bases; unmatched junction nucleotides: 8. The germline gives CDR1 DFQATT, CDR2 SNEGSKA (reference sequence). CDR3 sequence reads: CSFTGGESEKLFF. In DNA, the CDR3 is TGCAGTTTTACAGGGGGCGAGAGTGAAAAACTGTTTTTT.

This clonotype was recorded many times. The CDR3, as DNA: TGTGCCAGCTCACCACCTTCGAGCACAGATACGCAGTATTTT. Its protein is CASSPPSSTDTQYF. The V gene is TRBV18, the J gene TRBJ2-3; D not certain. Germline assignment: CDR1 KGHSH and CDR2 LQKENI. Between the trimmed V and J ends, which lost 0 bases and 0 bases, there was a span of 4 bases. The CDR3 has 14 amino acids.

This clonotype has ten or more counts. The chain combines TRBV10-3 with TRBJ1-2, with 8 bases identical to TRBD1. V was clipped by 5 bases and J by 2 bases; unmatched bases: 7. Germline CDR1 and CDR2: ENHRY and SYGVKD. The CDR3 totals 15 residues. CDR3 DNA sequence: TGTGCCATCAGTCCCGGACAGGGAGGCAACTATGGCTACACCTTC. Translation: CAISPGQGGNYGYTF.

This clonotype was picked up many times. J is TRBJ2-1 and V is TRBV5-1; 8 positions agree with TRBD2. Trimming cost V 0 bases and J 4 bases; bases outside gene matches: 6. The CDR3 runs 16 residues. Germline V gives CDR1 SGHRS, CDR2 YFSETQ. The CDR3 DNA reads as TGCGCCAGCAGCTTGGCCACTAGCGGAGGATACAATGAGCAGTTCTTC. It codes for CASSLATSGGYNEQFF. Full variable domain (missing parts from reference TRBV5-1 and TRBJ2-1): KAGVTQTPRYLIKTRGQQVTLSCSPISGHRSVSWYQQTPGQGLQFLFEYFSETQRNKGNFPGRFSGRQFSNSRSEMNVSTLELGDSALYLCASSLATSGGYNEQFFGPGTRLTVL.

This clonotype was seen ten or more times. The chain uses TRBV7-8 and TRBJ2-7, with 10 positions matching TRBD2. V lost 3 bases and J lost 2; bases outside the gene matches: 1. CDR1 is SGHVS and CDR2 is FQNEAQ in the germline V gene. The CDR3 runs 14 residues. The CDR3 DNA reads TGTGCCAGCAGCTTTCTAGCGGGAGCCTACGAGCAGTACTTC. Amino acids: CASSFLAGAYEQYF.

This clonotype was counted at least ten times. CDR3 residues: CASSSPPGRADNEQFF. CDR3 sequence (DNA): TGCGCCAGCAGCTCCCCCCCGGGCAGGGCCGACAATGAGCAGTTCTTC. The J gene is TRBJ2-1, the V gene TRBV5-1, with TRBD1 as a possible D gene (5 bases). Germline V gene sequence: CDR1 SGHRS, CDR2 YFSETQ. Between the trimmed V and J ends, which lost 3 bases and 5 bases, there was a span of 18 bases. The CDR3 extends over 16 amino acids.

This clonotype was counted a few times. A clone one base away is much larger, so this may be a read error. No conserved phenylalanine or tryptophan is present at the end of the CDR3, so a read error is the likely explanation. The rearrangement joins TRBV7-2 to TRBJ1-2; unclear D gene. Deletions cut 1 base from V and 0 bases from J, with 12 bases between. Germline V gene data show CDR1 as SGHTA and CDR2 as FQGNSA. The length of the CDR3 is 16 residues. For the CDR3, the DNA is TGTGCCAGCAGCTTAGACTCAGGTTCCCCTAACTATGGCTACACCTGC. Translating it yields CASSLDSGSPNYGYTC.

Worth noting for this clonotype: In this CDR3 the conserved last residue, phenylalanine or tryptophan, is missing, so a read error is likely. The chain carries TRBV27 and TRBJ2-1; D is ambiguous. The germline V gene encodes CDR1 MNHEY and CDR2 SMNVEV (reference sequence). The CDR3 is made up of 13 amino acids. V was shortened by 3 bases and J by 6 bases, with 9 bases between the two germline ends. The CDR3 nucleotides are TGTGCCAGCAGTTTGGTCAGCAGCAATGAGCAGTTCAAC. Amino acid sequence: CASSLVSSNEQFN.

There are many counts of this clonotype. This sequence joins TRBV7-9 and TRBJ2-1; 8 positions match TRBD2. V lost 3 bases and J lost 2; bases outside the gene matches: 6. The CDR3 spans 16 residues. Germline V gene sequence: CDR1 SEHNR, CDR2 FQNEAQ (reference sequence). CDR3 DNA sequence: TGTGCCAGCAGCTTTGGGACTAGTGGAACCTACAATGAGCAGTTCTTC. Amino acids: CASSFGTSGTYNEQFF.

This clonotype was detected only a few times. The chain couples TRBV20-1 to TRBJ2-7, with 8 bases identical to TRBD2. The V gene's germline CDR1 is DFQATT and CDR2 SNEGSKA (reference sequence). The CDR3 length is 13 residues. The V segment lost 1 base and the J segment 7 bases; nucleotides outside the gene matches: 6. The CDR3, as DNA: TGCAGTGCTAGAGGGGAGCGGGAGTCAGAGCAGTACTTC. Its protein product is CSARGERESEQYF.

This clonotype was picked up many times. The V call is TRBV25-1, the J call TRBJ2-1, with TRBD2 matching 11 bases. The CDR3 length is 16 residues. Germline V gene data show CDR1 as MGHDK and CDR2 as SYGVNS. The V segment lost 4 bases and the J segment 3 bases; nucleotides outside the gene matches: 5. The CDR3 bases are TGTGCCAGCAGTGCAACGGGACTAGCGGTCTACAATGAGCAGTTCTTC. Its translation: CASSATGLAVYNEQFF.

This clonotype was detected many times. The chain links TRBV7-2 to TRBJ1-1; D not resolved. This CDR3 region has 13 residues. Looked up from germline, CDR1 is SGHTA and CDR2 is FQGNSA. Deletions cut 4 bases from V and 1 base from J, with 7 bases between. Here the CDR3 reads CASSSQTNTEAFF. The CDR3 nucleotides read TGTGCCAGCAGCTCTCAAACGAACACTGAAGCTTTCTTT. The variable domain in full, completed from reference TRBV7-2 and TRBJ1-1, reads GAGVSQSPSNKVTEKGKDVELRCDPISGHTALYWYRQSLGQGLEFLIYFQGNSAPDKSGLPSDRFSAERTGGSVSTLTIQRTQQEDSAVYLCASSSQTNTEAFFGQGTRLTVV.

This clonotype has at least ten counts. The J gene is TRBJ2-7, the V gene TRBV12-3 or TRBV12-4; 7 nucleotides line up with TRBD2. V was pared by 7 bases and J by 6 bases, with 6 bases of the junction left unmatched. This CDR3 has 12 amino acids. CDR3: CASNPGGIEQYF. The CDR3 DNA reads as TGTGCCAGCAACCCGGGGGGTATCGAGCAGTACTTC.

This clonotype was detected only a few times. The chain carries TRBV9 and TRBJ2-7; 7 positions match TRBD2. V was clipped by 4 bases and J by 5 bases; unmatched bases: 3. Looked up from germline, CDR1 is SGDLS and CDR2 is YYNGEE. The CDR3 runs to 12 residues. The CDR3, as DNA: TGTGCCAGCAGCCCAGCGGGAAACGAGCAGTACTTC. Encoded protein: CASSPAGNEQYF.

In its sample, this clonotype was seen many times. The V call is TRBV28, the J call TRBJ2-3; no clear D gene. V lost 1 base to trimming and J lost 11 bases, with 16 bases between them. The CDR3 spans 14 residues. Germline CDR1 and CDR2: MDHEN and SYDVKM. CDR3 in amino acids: CASSLSAGRFGQYF. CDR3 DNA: TGTGCCAGCAGTTTATCGGCAGGCAGGTTTGGGCAGTATTTT.

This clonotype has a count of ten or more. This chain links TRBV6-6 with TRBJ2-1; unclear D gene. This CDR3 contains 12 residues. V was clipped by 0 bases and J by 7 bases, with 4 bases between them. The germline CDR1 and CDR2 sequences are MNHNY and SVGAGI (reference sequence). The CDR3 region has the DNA TGTGCCAGCAGTTACTCCACTAATGAGCAGTTCTTC. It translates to CASSYSTNEQFF.

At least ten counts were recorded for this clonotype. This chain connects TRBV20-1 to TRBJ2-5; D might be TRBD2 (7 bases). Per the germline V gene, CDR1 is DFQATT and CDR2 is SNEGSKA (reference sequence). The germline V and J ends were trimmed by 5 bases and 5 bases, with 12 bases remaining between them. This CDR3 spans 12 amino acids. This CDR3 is CSARGAGETQYF. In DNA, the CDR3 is TGCAGTGCTCGGGGGGCGGGGGAGACCCAGTACTTC.

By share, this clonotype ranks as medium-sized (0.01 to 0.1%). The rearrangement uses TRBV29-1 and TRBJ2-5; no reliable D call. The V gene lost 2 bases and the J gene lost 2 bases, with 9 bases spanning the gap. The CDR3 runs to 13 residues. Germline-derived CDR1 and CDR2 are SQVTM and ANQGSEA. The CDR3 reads CSVESPNQETQYF. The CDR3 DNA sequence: TGCAGCGTTGAATCTCCCAATCAAGAGACCCAGTACTTC.

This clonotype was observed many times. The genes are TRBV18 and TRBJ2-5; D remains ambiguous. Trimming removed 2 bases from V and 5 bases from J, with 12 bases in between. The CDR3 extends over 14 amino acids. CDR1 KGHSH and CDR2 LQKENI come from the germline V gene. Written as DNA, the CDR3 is TGTGCCAGCTCACCATTGGACGATGTTGAGACCCAGTACTTC. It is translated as CASSPLDDVETQYF. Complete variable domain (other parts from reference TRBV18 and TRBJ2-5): NAGVMQNPRHLVRRRGQEARLRCSPMKGHSHVYWYRQLPEEGLKFMVYLQKENIIDESGMPKERFSAEFPKEGPSILRIQQVVRGDSAAYFCASSPLDDVETQYFGPGTRLLVL.

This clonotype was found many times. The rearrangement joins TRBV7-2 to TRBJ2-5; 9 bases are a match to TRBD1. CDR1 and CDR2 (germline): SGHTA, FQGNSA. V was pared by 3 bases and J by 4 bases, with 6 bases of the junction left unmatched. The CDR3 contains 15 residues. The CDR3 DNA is TGTGCCAGCAGCTTGATAAGACAGGGGGGAGAGACCCAGTACTTC. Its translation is CASSLIRQGGETQYF. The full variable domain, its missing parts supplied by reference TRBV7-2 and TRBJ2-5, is GAGVSQSPSNKVTEKGKDVELRCDPISGHTALYWYRQSLGQGLEFLIYFQGNSAPDKSGLPSDRFSAERTGGSVSTLTIQRTQQEDSAVYLCASSLIRQGGETQYFGPGTRLLVL.